This TCR beta chain derives from a study of PD-1 blockade in classical Hodgkin lymphoma. V shed 4 bases, J shed 8 bases, and the junction held 0 bases outside the gene matches. The CDR3 has 13 residues. CDR1 is SNHLY and CDR2 is FYNNEI in the germline V gene. The sample's time point: cycle 4 day 1 (C4D1), after 5 to 7 weeks of nivolumab. Every patient relapsed after autologous stem cell transplantation, and brentuximab vedotin exposure varied. The protocol was immunoSEQ multiplex PCR, while the TCRdb copy is restricted to in-frame clones and leaves out a portion. The repertoire holds fewer than 55,000 clones, 80% seen once, with about 20% in the top ten.

The specimen comprised peripheral blood mononuclear cells (PBMCs), sampled before the fourth cycle of nivolumab. The V and J genes are TRBV2 and TRBJ1-4, with TRBD1 matching 11 bases. This sequence was found in a human donor with classical Hodgkin lymphoma. The CDR3 is CASSGTGGEKLFF. The DNA for the CDR3 is TGTGCCAGCAGTGGGACAGGGGGCGAAAAACTGTTTTTT. Using reference TRBV2 and TRBJ1-4 for the parts outside the CDR3, the full variable domain is EPEVTQTPSHQVTQMGQEVILRCVPISNHLYFYWYRQILGQKVEFLVSFYNNEISEKSEIFDDQFSVERPDGSNFTLKIRSTKLEDSAMYFCASSGTGGEKLFFGSGTQLSVL.